These 8 T cell receptor beta chains were all obtained from the same sample, sequenced in a study of cytomegalovirus exposure and HLA in healthy donors. The PCR ran on 60 Vbeta and 13 Jbeta primers. The protocol was immunoSEQ multiplex PCR, while the TCRdb copy is restricted to in-frame clones and leaves out a portion. The sample holds 96,000 or so clones, roughly 74% seen once. Sequenced material: PBMCs. The receptors were gathered from a female donor in good health and CMV-seropositive.

The chain carries TRBV28 and TRBJ2-7; 7 nucleotides align to TRBD1. Germline CDR1 reads MDHEN; CDR2 reads SYDVKM. J lost 0 bases, V lost 6 bases, and 11 bases had no gene match. CDR3 size: 16 residues. CDR3 sequence: CASSAGTAKFSYEQYF. The CDR3 DNA follows: TGTGCCAGCAGCGCCGGGACAGCGAAATTCTCCTACGAGCAGTACTTC.

The gene calls are TRBV4-1 and TRBJ2-7, with TRBD1 identical over 7 bases. The CDR3 is 15 residues long. From germline, CDR1 is MGHRA and CDR2 YSYEKL. V shed 1 base and J 2 bases; nucleotides not matched to a gene: 5. DNA of the CDR3: TGCGCCAGCAGCCAAGTGGGCCAGGGGGCCTACGAGCAGTACTTC. Its protein product is CASSQVGQGAYEQYF.

This chain connects TRBV10-3 to TRBJ2-5, with 10 bases matching TRBD1. CDR3 length: 14 amino acids. Germline lookup yields CDR1 ENHRY and CDR2 SYGVKD. The junction had 3 bases not matched to a gene; V was cut back by 6 bases and J by 2 bases. In nucleotides, the CDR3 is TGTGCCATCAGAGAGGACAGGGGGCAAGAGACCCAGTACTTC. As protein: CAIREDRGQETQYF.

This clone was counted a single time. J is TRBJ2-3 and V is TRBV21-1; the D call of TRBD1 is as the table states it, not checked on the DNA. TRBV21-1 counts as a pseudogene. There are 17 residues in the CDR3. In nucleotides, the CDR3 is TGTGCCAGCAGCCCAACGACCGGGACAGGGAGCACAGATACGCAGTATTTT. It encodes CASSPTTGTGSTDTQYF.

V usage is TRBV30 and J usage is TRBJ2-3, with TRBD2 matching over 11 bases. J was trimmed by 0 bases and V by 3 bases; bases with no gene match: 5. The CDR3 extends over 16 amino acids. From germline, CDR1 is GTSNPN and CDR2 SVGIG (reference sequence). CDR3 protein: CAWSRASGGSTDTQYF. The CDR3 coding sequence is TGTGCCTGGAGCCGGGCTAGCGGGGGGAGCACAGATACGCAGTATTTT. The whole variable domain, filled in from reference TRBV30 and TRBJ2-3, reads SQTIHQWPATLVQPVGSPLSLECTVEGTSNPNLYWYRQAAGRGLQLLFYSVGIGQISSEVPQNLSASRPQDRQFILSSKKLLLSDSGFYLCAWSRASGGSTDTQYFGPGTRLTVL.

The chain carries TRBV7-2 and TRBJ2-1; 9 bases map to TRBD2. Germline-derived CDR1 and CDR2 are SGHTA and FQGNSA. The CDR3 spans 15 residues. V lost 1 base to trimming and J lost 6 bases; unmatched junction nucleotides: 4. CDR3 bases: TGTGCCAGCAGCTTAGTCAGCGGGGGGTCCAATGAGCAGTTCTTC. Protein sequence: CASSLVSGGSNEQFF.

This clone occurred a few times. The chain links TRBV7-3 to TRBJ1-1; D uncertain. Per germline, CDR1 SGHTA and CDR2 FQGTGA. The CDR3 has 13 residues. Trimming cost V 3 bases and J 5 bases, with 10 bases left between them. Written as DNA, the CDR3 is TGTGCCAGCAGCTTGGTAGCACGGACTGAAGCTTTCTTT. This gives the protein CASSLVARTEAFF.

For the CDR3, the DNA is TGTGCCAGCAGCTTTACGGCGAACACCGGGGAGCTGTTTTTT. This gives the protein CASSFTANTGELFF. The chain employs TRBV7-6 and TRBJ2-2; D is unresolved. V dropped 3 bases and J dropped 0 bases, with 5 bases sitting between them. Germline V gene lookup returns CDR1 SGHVS and CDR2 FNYEAQ. The CDR3 has 14 amino acids.